This is a list of T cell receptor beta chains from one sample in a study of blood T cell repertoires in COVID-19. The method was immunoSEQ multiplex PCR; TCRdb's version includes in-frame clones alone and lacks a portion of them. The sample consists of approximately 240,000 clones, about 88% of them appearing once. Sequencing was performed on peripheral blood. The receptors here all came from a woman aged 35 to 49 who had recovered from COVID-19. CDR3s leave out the opening cysteine and the closing phenylalanine or tryptophan. Fields, in order: J gene, clone size, V gene, CDR3 protein. Expanded clones get a size class; other rows say once, few or many, or leave the size out.

j_gene: TRBJ2-5
abundance: .
v_gene: TRBV20-1
CDR3aa: SASESVPGPRGTQY

j_gene: TRBJ2-5
abundance: .
v_gene: TRBV7-2
CDR3aa: ASSGGLLETQY

j_gene: TRBJ1-4
abundance: .
v_gene: TRBV6-1
CDR3aa: ASSATGGAANEKLF

j_gene: TRBJ2-7
abundance: .
v_gene: TRBV19
CDR3aa: ASSGGRGYEQY

j_gene: TRBJ1-4
abundance: .
v_gene: TRBV28
CDR3aa: ASSLQAGAEKLF

j_gene: TRBJ1-1
abundance: .
v_gene: TRBV19
CDR3aa: ASSPGGGRKNTEAF

j_gene: TRBJ1-6
abundance: .
v_gene: TRBV7-9
CDR3aa: ASRTGGWNSPLH

j_gene: TRBJ1-5
abundance: .
v_gene: TRBV28
CDR3aa: ASRKTGGSNQPQH

j_gene: TRBJ1-3
abundance: .
v_gene: TRBV19
CDR3aa: ASSPRQGRGNTIY

j_gene: TRBJ2-1
abundance: once
v_gene: TRBV4-3
CDR3aa: ASSHVSGGPYNEQF

j_gene: TRBJ2-5
abundance: .
v_gene: TRBV2
CDR3aa: ASRMGLGGRFQETQY

j_gene: TRBJ2-5
abundance: .
v_gene: TRBV6-5
CDR3aa: ASRDPGGETQY

j_gene: TRBJ2-3
abundance: once
v_gene: TRBV5-6
CDR3aa: ASSLNRGTQY

j_gene: TRBJ2-1
abundance: .
v_gene: TRBV7-3
CDR3aa: ASSFAGDYNEQF

j_gene: TRBJ2-2
abundance: .
v_gene: TRBV18
CDR3aa: ASSLRDSSNTGELF

j_gene: TRBJ1-1
abundance: few
v_gene: TRBV6-6
CDR3aa: ASNGGGEAF

j_gene: TRBJ2-7
abundance: .
v_gene: TRBV30
CDR3aa: AWSRGQASSYEQY

j_gene: TRBJ1-4
abundance: .
v_gene: TRBV28
CDR3aa: ASSLTGQGGEKLF

j_gene: TRBJ2-7
abundance: .
v_gene: TRBV18
CDR3aa: ASSGRGLAGAEQY

j_gene: TRBJ1-6
abundance: .
v_gene: TRBV11-2
CDR3aa: ASSFGQGKSYNSPLH

j_gene: TRBJ1-5
abundance: once
v_gene: TRBV7-2
CDR3aa: ASSLFTGAIDQPQH

j_gene: TRBJ1-1
abundance: .
v_gene: TRBV7-2
CDR3aa: ASSRGTANTEAF

j_gene: TRBJ2-7
abundance: .
v_gene: TRBV6-2/TRBV6-3
CDR3aa: ASSYLLPGEIYEQY

j_gene: TRBJ1-3
abundance: .
v_gene: TRBV29-1
CDR3aa: SVGTEAGNTIY

j_gene: TRBJ2-6
abundance: .
v_gene: TRBV5-6
CDR3aa: ASSFLASGANVLT

j_gene: TRBJ2-2
abundance: .
v_gene: TRBV5-8
CDR3aa: ASPGTVYTGELF

j_gene: TRBJ2-1
abundance: .
v_gene: TRBV6-7
CDR3aa: ASSLAGARLYTYNEQF

j_gene: TRBJ1-6
abundance: .
v_gene: TRBV18
CDR3aa: ASSHPYRQGRGSPLH

j_gene: TRBJ2-1
abundance: .
v_gene: TRBV4-3
CDR3aa: ASSQDGGNEQF

j_gene: TRBJ1-2
abundance: .
v_gene: TRBV6-4
CDR3aa: ASSAKAESAGYT

j_gene: TRBJ2-1
abundance: .
v_gene: TRBV7-3
CDR3aa: ASSSRSGRGGDNEQF

j_gene: TRBJ2-1
abundance: once
v_gene: TRBV4-2
CDR3aa: ASSQDPSGGAGNEQF

j_gene: TRBJ1-2
abundance: .
v_gene: TRBV12-3/TRBV12-4
CDR3aa: ASSLRGTYGYT

j_gene: TRBJ2-5
abundance: .
v_gene: TRBV30
CDR3aa: AWARDSGGETQY

j_gene: TRBJ1-1
abundance: .
v_gene: TRBV7-9
CDR3aa: ASSPRGQNEAF

j_gene: TRBJ1-6
abundance: .
v_gene: TRBV7-2
CDR3aa: ASSPRGGVNNSPLH

j_gene: TRBJ1-4
abundance: .
v_gene: TRBV29-1
CDR3aa: SVTHLDEKLF

j_gene: TRBJ2-1
abundance: .
v_gene: TRBV19
CDR3aa: ASSISGRASYNEQF

j_gene: TRBJ2-7
abundance: .
v_gene: TRBV29-1
CDR3aa: SVYDWPGVGEQY

j_gene: TRBJ1-2
abundance: .
v_gene: TRBV11-3
CDR3aa: ASSPSQGRGYT

j_gene: TRBJ2-7
abundance: once
v_gene: TRBV12-5
CDR3aa: ASGLILRDSSYEQY

j_gene: TRBJ1-4
abundance: .
v_gene: TRBV4-1
CDR3aa: ASSPTPAGWKLF